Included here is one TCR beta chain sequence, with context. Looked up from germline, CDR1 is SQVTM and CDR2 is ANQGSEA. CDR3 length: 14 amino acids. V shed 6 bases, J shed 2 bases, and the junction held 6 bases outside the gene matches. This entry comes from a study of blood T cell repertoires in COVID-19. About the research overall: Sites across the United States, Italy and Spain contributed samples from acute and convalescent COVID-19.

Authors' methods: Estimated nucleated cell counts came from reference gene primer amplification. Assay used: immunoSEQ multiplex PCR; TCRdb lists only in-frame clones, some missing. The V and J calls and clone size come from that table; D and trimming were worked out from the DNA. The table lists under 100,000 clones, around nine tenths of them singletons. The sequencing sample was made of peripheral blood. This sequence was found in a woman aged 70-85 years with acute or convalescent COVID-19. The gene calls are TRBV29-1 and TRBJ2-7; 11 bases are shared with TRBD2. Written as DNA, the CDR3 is TGCAGCGTGGAGACTAGCGGGATGACCTACGAGCAGTACTTC. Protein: CSVETSGMTYEQYF.